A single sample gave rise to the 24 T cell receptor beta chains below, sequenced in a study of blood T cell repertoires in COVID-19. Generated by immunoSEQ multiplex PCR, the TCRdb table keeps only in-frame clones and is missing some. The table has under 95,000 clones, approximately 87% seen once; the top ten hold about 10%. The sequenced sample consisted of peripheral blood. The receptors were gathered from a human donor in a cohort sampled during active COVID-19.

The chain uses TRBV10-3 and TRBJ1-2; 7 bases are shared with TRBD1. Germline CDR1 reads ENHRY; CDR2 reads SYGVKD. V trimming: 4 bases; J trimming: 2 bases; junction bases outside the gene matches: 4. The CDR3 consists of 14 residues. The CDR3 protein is CAISGIQGNYGYTF. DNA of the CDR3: TGTGCCATCAGTGGTATACAGGGGAACTATGGCTACACCTTC.

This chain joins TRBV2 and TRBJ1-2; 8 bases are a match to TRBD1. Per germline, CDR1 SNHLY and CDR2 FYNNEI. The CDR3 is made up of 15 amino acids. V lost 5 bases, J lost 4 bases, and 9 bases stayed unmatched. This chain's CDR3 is CASSYGQGARYGYTF. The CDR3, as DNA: TGTGCCAGCAGTTACGGACAGGGAGCCCGCTATGGCTACACCTTC.

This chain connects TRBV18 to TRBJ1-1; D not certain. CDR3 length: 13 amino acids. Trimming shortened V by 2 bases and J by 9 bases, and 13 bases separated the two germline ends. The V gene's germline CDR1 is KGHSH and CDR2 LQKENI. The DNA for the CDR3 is TGTGCCAGCTCACCATCGAGATCGTTTCAAGCTTTCTTT. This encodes CASSPSRSFQAFF.

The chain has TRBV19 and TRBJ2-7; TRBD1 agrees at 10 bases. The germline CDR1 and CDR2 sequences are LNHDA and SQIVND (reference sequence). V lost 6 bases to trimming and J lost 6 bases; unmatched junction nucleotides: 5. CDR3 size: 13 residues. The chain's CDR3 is CASRGQGSSEQYF. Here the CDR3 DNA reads TGTGCCAGTAGGGGACAGGGGTCGAGCGAGCAGTACTTC.

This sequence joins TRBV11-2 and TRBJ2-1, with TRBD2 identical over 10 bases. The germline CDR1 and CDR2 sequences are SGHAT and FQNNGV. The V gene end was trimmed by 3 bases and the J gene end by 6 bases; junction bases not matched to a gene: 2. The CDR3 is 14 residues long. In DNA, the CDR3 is TGTGCCAGCAGCTTGCGGACTAGCGGCAATGAGCAGTTCTTC. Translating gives CASSLRTSGNEQFF. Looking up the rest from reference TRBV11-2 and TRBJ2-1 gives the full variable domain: EAGVAQSPRYKIIEKRQSVAFWCNPISGHATLYWYQQILGQGPKLLIQFQNNGVVDDSQLPKDRFSAERLKGVDSTLKIQPAKLEDSAVYLCASSLRTSGNEQFFGPGTRLTVL.

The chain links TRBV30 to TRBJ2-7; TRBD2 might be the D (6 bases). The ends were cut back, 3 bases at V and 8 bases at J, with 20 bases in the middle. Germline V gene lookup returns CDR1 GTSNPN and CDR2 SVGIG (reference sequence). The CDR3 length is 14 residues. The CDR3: CAWSPTGLPKKQYF. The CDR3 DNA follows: TGTGCCTGGAGCCCGACGGGACTCCCGAAGAAGCAGTACTTC.

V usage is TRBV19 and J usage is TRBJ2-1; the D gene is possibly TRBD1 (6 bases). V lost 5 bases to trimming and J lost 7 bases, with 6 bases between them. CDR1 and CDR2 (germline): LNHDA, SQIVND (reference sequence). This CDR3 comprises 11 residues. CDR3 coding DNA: TGTGCCAGTAGTGACAGGAATGAGCAGTTCTTC. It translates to CASSDRNEQFF.

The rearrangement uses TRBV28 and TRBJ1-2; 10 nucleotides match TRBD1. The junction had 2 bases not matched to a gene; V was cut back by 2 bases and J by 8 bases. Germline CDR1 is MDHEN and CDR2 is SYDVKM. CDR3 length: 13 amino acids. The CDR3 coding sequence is TGTGCCAGCAGTTTACCGACAGGGGGCGGCTACACCTTC. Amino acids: CASSLPTGGGYTF.

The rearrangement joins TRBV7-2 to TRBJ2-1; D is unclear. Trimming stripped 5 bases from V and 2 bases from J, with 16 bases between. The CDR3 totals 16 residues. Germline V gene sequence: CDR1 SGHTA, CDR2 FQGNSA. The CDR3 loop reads CASSLLRRLTYNEQFF. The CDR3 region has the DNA TGTGCCAGCAGCCTCCTACGGCGACTCACCTACAATGAGCAGTTCTTC.

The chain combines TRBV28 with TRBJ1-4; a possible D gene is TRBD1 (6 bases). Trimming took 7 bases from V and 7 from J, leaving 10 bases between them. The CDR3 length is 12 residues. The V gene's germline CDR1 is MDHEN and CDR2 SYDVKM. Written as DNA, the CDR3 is TGTGCCAGCACACAGGGTGGTGAAAAACTGTTTTTT. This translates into CASTQGGEKLFF.

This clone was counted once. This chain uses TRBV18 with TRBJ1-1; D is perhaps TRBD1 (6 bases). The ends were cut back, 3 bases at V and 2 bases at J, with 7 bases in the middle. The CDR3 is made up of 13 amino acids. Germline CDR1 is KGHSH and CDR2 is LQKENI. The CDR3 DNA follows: TGTGCCAGCTCACCGGGACAAAACACTGAAGCTTTCTTT. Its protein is CASSPGQNTEAFF.

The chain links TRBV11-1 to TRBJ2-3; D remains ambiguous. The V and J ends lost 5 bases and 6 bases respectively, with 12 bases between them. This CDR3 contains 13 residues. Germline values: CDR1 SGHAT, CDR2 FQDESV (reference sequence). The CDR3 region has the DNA TGTGCCAGCAGCAACGGATGGGCGGATACGCAGTATTTT. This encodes CASSNGWADTQYF.

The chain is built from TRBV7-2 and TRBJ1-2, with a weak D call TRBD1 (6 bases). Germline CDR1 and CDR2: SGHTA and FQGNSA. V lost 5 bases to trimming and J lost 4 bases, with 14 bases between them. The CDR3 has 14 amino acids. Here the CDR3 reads CASSPRRGAYGYTF. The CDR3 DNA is TGTGCCAGCAGCCCCCGGCGGGGGGCCTATGGCTACACCTTC.

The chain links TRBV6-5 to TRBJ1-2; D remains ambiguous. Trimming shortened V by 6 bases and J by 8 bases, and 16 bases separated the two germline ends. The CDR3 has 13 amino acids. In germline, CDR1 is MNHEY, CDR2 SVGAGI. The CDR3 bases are TGTGCCAGCAGCCCCACCTTATACTCAGGCTACACCTTC. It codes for CASSPTLYSGYTF.

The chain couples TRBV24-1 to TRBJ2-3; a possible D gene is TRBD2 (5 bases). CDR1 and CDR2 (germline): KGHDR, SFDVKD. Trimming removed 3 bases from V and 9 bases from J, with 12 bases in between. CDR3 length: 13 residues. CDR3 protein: CATSDGYDYTQYF. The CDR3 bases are TGTGCCACCAGTGATGGCTACGACTACACGCAGTATTTT.

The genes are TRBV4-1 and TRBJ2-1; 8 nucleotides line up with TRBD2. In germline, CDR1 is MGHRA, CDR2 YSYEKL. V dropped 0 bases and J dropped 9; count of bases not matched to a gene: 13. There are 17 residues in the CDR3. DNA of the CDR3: TGCGCCAGCAGCCAAGATCCCGCTGGGACTAGGGCGGCTGAGCAGTTCTTC. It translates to CASSQDPAGTRAAEQFF.

CDR3 protein: CASSKRGQSSYEQYF. The CDR3, as DNA: TGTGCCAGCAGTAAGCGGGGTCAGAGCTCCTACGAGCAGTACTTC. The rearrangement uses TRBV6-2 or TRBV6-3 and TRBJ2-7, with TRBD2 identical over 7 bases. V was pared by 5 bases and J by 0 bases, with 7 bases of the junction left unmatched. This CDR3 spans 15 amino acids. Germline CDR1 is MNHEY and CDR2 is SVGEGT.

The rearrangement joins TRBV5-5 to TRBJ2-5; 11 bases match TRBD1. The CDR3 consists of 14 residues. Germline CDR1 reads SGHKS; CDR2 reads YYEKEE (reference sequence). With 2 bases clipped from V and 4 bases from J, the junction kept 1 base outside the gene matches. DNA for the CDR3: TGTGCCAGCAGCTTCGGACAGGGGGCAGAGACCCAGTACTTC. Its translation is CASSFGQGAETQYF. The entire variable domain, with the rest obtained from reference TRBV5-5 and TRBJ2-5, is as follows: DAGVTQSPTHLIKTRGQQVTLRCSPISGHKSVSWYQQVLGQGPQFIFQYYEKEERGRGNFPDRFSARQFPNYSSELNVNALLLGDSALYLCASSFGQGAETQYFGPGTRLLVL.

In DNA form, the CDR3 reads TGTGCCAGCAGAGACAGGGGGCCCACTGAAGCTTTCTTT. Residues: CASRDRGPTEAFF. V gene TRBV2 combines with J gene TRBJ1-1, with TRBD1 matching 10 bases. CDR1 is SNHLY and CDR2 is FYNNEI in the germline V gene. V shed 6 bases, J shed 4 bases, and the junction held 2 bases outside the gene matches. CDR3 length equals 13 residues.

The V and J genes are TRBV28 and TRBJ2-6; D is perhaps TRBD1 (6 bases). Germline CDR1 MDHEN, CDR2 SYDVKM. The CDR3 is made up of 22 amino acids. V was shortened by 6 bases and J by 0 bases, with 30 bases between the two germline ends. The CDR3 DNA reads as TGTGCCAGCAGGGCCCGGTACCTCAGGGGTCCTACTAATAACTCTGGGGCCAACGTCCTGACTTTC. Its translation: CASRARYLRGPTNNSGANVLTF.

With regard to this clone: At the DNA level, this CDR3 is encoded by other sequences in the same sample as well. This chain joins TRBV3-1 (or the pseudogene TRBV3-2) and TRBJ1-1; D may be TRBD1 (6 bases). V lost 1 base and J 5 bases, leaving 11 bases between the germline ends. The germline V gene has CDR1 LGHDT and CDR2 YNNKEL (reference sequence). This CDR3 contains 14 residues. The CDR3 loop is CASSQAGVGTEAFF. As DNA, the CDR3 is TGTGCCAGCAGCCAAGCAGGGGTAGGGACTGAAGCTTTCTTT.

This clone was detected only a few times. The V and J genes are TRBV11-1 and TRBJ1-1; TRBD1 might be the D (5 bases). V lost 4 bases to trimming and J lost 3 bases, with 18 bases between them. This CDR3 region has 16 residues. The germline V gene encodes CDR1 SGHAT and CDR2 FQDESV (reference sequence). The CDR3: CASSSRERGGDTEAFF. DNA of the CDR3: TGTGCCAGCAGCTCACGGGAAAGGGGCGGGGACACTGAAGCTTTCTTT. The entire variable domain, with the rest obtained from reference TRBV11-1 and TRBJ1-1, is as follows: EAEVAQSPRYKITEKSQAVAFWCDPISGHATLYWYRQILGQGPELLVQFQDESVVDDSQLPKDRFSAERLKGVDSTLKIQPAELGDSAMYLCASSSRERGGDTEAFFGQGTRLTVV.

CDR3 sequence: CASSRGGYTYEQYF. The CDR3 region has the DNA TGTGCCAGCAGCCGGGGGGGGTACACCTACGAGCAGTACTTC. The chain has TRBV6-5 and TRBJ2-7, with 8 bases that match TRBD2. The germline V gene encodes CDR1 MNHEY and CDR2 SVGAGI. V lost 6 bases and J lost 2; bases outside the gene matches: 6. The CDR3 covers 14 residues.

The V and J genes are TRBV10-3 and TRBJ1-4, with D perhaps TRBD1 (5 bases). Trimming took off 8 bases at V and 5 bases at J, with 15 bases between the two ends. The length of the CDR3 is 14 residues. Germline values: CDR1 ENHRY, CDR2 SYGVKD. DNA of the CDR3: TGTGCCATCGGGGGGACGGGAGTGAATGAAAAACTGTTTTTT. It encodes CAIGGTGVNEKLFF.